The sequence of this T cell receptor (beta chain) was determined in a study of blood T cell repertoires in COVID-19. Study summary: PBMCs, B-cell-depleted T cells, or T cells were the source of the cDNA or gDNA that made up the material.

The method was immunoSEQ multiplex PCR; TCRdb's version includes in-frame clones alone and lacks a portion of them. This table has hundreds of thousands of clones, around nine tenths appearing once. Sequencing was carried out using peripheral blood. The clonotype originates from a woman aged 25 to 45 with acute or convalescent COVID-19.

The CDR3, as DNA: TGTGCCTGGAGGGGACAGGTCAATAATTCACCCCTCCACTTT. Its translation is CAWRGQVNNSPLHF. The chain is built from TRBV30 and TRBJ1-6; the match to TRBD1 covers 8 bases. V lost 3 bases to trimming and J lost 5 bases; unmatched junction nucleotides: 3. The CDR3 consists of 14 residues. Germline lookup yields CDR1 GTSNPN and CDR2 SVGIG (reference sequence).